Listed here is a single TCR beta chain. No cognate antigen has been identified for it. Per-base qualities were not stored, and no clone one base away is much larger. These data come from a study of Ad26.COV2.S vaccination and SARS-CoV-2 variants (dated by TCRdb to 2020 to 2023). About the study as a whole: TCRbeta repertoire sequencing served as the tool for gauging how specific and how broad the SARS-CoV-2-reactive T cell receptors were following Ad26.COV2.S vaccination. The TCR-sequenced set comprised approximately 30 samples: around 20 Ad26.COV2.S vaccine recipients, 5 placebo recipients and 8 SARS-CoV-2 convalescent individuals.

What the time point label conveys for this sample: individuals recovered from natural SARS-CoV-2 infection. Points the paper makes about the study in general: Substantial breadth of spike-specific CD8+ and CD4+ T cell responses was reported after vaccination. Spike-specific TCR breadth was higher in Ad26.COV2.S recipients than in placebo recipients (P = 0.0014). Vaccine and placebo recipients had comparable non-spike TCR breadth, which fits with the vaccine containing only spike. The authors noted that total T cell responses may have been underestimated by the TCR breadth and depth analyses.

TCRbeta CDR3 regions were sequenced with the immunoSEQ Assay. After extraction, genomic DNA underwent amplification by bias-controlled multiplex PCR, followed by high-throughput sequencing. The source study handled its data this way. To quantify the absolute abundance of every unique TCRbeta CDR3 region, sequences were collapsed and filtered. T cell fraction was estimated by normalizing TCRbeta template counts to usable DNA, with usable DNA measured through amplification of reference genes found in all nucleated cells. Repertoire TCRs were annotated as SARS-CoV-2-specific when V gene, CDR3 amino acid sequence and J gene were exactly matched to a known reactive TCR set. The reference SARS-CoV-2 TCR set was derived from MIRA and filtered for enrichment in COVID-19-positive ImmuneCODE repertoires, a step that removed public or cross-reactive TCRs. Using the MIRA antigens, annotated TCRs were further analysed by specific ORF or by position within an ORF. Depth was the summed frequency of annotated unique rearrangements, while breadth was defined as annotated unique rearrangements over total unique productive rearrangements. Two-sided Wilcoxon rank-sum tests were used to compare TCR breadth between groups. The table comes from immuneACCESS by way of TCRdb, which keeps in-frame sequences with V and J called. Part of the clones is missing from these tables; in studies checked, under half for an unresolved V gene and the rest for unknown reasons. V, J and clone size are taken as reported in that table, and D and trimming were inferred from the DNA itself. This sample lists approximately 340,000 clones; about 90% were detected once. The ten largest clones add up to around 4.2% of the sample.

Here V drops 3 bases and J drops 5 bases, and the junction holds 7 bases not matched to any gene. Including cysteine and phenylalanine, the CDR3 has 14 amino acids. Just the 42-base CDR3 DNA is kept, in frame starting at base 1. CDR1 and CDR2 are read off the germline V gene as SGHRS and YFSETQ. The sample was peripheral blood, taken after recovery from COVID-19. In this chain, TRBV5-1 is recombined with TRBJ1-1, with 7 bases aligning to TRBD1. The source of this sequence is a human donor who had recovered from COVID-19. The DNA is TGCGCCAGCAGCTGGACAGGCTATGGGACTGAAGCTTTCTTT. Translation gives CASSWTGYGTEAFF.